This T cell receptor (beta chain) is from a study of cytomegalovirus exposure and HLA in healthy donors. Overall study context: A subsequent analysis reported that the roughly 120 validation repertoires were produced on the same platform that had also been used for the roughly 670 first-cohort repertoires.

Overall study results and limits: TCR beta chains numbering some 160 were designated cytomegalovirus-associated. A later analysis found first-cohort TCR clusters tended to co-occur in the 110 or so validation repertoires.

This CDR3 has 13 amino acids. The V end lost 6 bases, the J end lost 3 bases, and 12 bases lay between the germline ends. CDR1 is SNHLY, CDR2 FYNNEI, per germline. Points on this clone: What it binds is unknown.

The table came from immunoSEQ multiplex PCR; TCRdb's copy has only in-frame clones and leaves some out. The top ten clones hold more than 0.35% of a sample with over 200,000 clones, 90% of them seen once. This clonotype was sampled from a woman aged 18 to 35 in good health and CMV-seronegative. The sample consisted of PBMCs. This chain links TRBV2 with TRBJ2-7; the D is unclear. The CDR3, as DNA: TGTGCCAGCAGCCCCACAGAGAGCTACGAGCAGTACTTC. It is translated as CASSPTESYEQYF.